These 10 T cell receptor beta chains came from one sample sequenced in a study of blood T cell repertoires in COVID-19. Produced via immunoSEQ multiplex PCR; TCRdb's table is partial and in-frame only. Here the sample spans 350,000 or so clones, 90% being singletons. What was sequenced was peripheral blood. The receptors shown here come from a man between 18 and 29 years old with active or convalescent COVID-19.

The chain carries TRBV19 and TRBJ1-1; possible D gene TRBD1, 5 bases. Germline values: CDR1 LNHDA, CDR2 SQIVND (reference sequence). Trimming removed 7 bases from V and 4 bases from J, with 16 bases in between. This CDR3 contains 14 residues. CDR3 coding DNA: TGTGCCAGTATGCAGGGAACCTTGCTCACTGAAGCTTTCTTT. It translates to CASMQGTLLTEAFF.

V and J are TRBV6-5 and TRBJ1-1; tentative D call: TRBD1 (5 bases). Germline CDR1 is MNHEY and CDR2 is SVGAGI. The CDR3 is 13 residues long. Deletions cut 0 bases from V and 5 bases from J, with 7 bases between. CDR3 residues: CASSYSGGTEAFF. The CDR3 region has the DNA TGTGCCAGCAGTTACTCGGGGGGGACTGAAGCTTTCTTT.

The CDR3 loop reads CATSDPGQGLEPQHF. Written as DNA, the CDR3 is TGTGCCACCAGTGATCCGGGACAGGGGCTGGAGCCCCAGCATTTT. The rearrangement joins TRBV24-1 to TRBJ1-5; TRBD1 aligns across 10 bases. Germline-derived CDR1 and CDR2 are KGHDR and SFDVKD. The V gene end was trimmed by 3 bases and the J gene end by 8 bases; junction bases not matched to a gene: 6. The CDR3 consists of 15 residues.

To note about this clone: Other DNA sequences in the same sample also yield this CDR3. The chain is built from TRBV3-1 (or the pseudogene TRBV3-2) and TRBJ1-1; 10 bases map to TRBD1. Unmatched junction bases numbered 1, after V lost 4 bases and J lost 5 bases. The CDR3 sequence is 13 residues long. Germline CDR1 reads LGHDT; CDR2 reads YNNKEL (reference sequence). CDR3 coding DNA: TGTGCCAGCAGCCGGACAGGGGGAACTGAAGCTTTCTTT. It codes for CASSRTGGTEAFF.

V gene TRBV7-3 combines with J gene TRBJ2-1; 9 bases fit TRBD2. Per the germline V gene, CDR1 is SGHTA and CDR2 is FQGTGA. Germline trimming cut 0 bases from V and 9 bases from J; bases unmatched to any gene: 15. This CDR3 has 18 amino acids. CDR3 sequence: CASSLTIQAGGRGSEQFF. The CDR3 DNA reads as TGTGCCAGCAGCTTAACCATCCAAGCGGGAGGACGCGGTAGTGAGCAGTTCTTC.

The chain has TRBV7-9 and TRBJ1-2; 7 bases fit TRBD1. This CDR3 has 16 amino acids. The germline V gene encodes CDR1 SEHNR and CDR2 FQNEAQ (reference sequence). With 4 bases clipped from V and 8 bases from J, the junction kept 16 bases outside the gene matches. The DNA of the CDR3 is TGTGCCAGCAGCTCACGAACAGGGGTCGACCTAGGGGGCTACACCTTC. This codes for CASSSRTGVDLGGYTF.

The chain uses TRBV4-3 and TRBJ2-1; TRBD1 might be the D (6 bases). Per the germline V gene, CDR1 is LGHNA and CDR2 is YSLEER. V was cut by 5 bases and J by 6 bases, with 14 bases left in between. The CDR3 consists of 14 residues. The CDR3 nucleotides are TGCGCCAGCAGCGAGGGGGTTATATCCAATGAGCAGTTCTTC. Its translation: CASSEGVISNEQFF.

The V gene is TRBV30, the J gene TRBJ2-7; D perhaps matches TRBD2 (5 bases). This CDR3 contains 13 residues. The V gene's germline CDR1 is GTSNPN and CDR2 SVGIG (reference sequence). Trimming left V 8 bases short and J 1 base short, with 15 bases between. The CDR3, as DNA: TGTGCCCGCGATGGCCGGACTTCCTACGAGCAGTACTTC. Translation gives CARDGRTSYEQYF. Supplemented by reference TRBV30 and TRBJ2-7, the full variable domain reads SQTIHQWPATLVQPVGSPLSLECTVEGTSNPNLYWYRQAAGRGLQLLFYSVGIGQISSEVPQNLSASRPQDRQFILSSKKLLLSDSGFYLCARDGRTSYEQYFGPGTRLTVT.

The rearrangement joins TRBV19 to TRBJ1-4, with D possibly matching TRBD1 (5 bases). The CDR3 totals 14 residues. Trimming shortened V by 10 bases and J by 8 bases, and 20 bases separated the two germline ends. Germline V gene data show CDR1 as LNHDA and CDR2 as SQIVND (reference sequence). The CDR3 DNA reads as TGTGCCACCCAGGAAGGACAAACTCTGGAAAAACTGTTTTTT. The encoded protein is CATQEGQTLEKLFF.

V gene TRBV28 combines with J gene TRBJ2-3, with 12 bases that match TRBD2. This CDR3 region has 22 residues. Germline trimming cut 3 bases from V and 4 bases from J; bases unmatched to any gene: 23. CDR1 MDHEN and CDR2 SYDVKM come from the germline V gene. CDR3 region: CASSFPIGGLAGGPYPPDTQYF. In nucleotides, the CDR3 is TGTGCCAGCAGTTTCCCCATTGGCGGCCTAGCGGGGGGGCCCTACCCCCCAGATACGCAGTATTTT.